This TCR beta chain was documented in a study of cytomegalovirus exposure and HLA in healthy donors. Study-level points and caveats: Reports credit the classifier with highly specific, highly sensitive diagnosis of cytomegalovirus status. The study flagged approximately 180 TCR beta chains as cytomegalovirus-associated. Three CMV-associated chains were confirmed in vitro to be specific for CMV antigens. In the 100 to 150 validation repertoires, approximately 94% of cluster scores exceeded 0, per a later analysis.

In the case of this clone: Its antigen remains unknown.

The method was immunoSEQ multiplex PCR; TCRdb's version includes in-frame clones alone and lacks a portion of them. The sample has 230,000 or so clones, 70% to 90% seen once; the top ten hold about 2.7%. The source is a woman aged 18-29 years in good health and CMV-seronegative. Sequenced input: PBMCs.

The CDR3 DNA reads TGTGCCAGCAGCTTCTCTTCCGGGAGTGGCTACACCTTC. The encoded protein is CASSFSSGSGYTF. The V and J genes are TRBV7-9 and TRBJ1-2, with unresolved D. Germline loops: CDR1 SEHNR, CDR2 FQNEAQ (reference sequence). The CDR3 runs 13 residues. The V end was cut by 3 bases, the J end by 7 bases, with 12 bases between.